What follows are 9 T cell receptor beta chains derived from one specimen sequenced in a study of Tregs in tolerant kidney transplant recipients. The protocol was immunoSEQ multiplex PCR, while the TCRdb copy is restricted to in-frame clones and leaves out a portion. The sample includes about 73,000 clones, around 93% of them seen just once. The material was Tregs from blood, obtained before the transplant. These receptors were collected from a human donor who received a combined kidney and bone marrow transplant.

The genes are TRBV7-3 and TRBJ2-2; possibly TRBD2 for D (6 bases). Trimming cost V 0 bases and J 4 bases, with 15 bases left between them. The CDR3 has 17 residues. Per germline, CDR1 SGHTA and CDR2 FQGTGA. The CDR3 loop is CASSLTSRGAGTGELFF. The DNA of the CDR3 is TGTGCCAGCAGCTTAACTAGCCGGGGAGCGGGCACCGGGGAGCTGTTTTTT. Together with reference TRBV7-3 and TRBJ2-2, the CDR3 gives the full variable domain: GAGVSQTPSNKVTEKGKYVELRCDPISGHTALYWYRQSLGQGPEFLIYFQGTGAADDSGLPNDRFFAVRPEGSVSTLKIQRTERGDSAVYLCASSLTSRGAGTGELFFGEGSRLTVL.

The rearrangement joins TRBV6-6 to TRBJ1-5; tentatively, D is TRBD1 (5 bases). The germline gives CDR1 MNHNY, CDR2 SVGAGI (reference sequence). This CDR3 comprises 16 residues. V lost 5 bases to trimming and J lost 0 bases, with 14 bases between them. The CDR3 nucleotides are TGTGCCAGCAGTCCCAAGGGGACGGATAGCAATCAGCCCCAGCATTTT. Its protein product is CASSPKGTDSNQPQHF.

The J gene is TRBJ2-7, the V gene TRBV30; D is unresolved. The CDR3 contains 11 residues. Germline lookup yields CDR1 GTSNPN and CDR2 SVGIG (reference sequence). V was cut by 2 bases and J by 5 bases, with 7 bases left in between. This CDR3 reads CAWSSHHEQYF. The CDR3 DNA reads as TGTGCCTGGAGTAGTCACCACGAGCAGTACTTC.

Comments on this clone: The sample contains more than one DNA sequence encoding this CDR3. The chain joins TRBV6-5 to TRBJ1-4; a possible D gene is TRBD1 (6 bases). This CDR3 is 15 amino acids long. Between the trimmed V and J ends, which lost 7 bases and 3 bases, there was a span of 15 bases. Germline CDR1 and CDR2: MNHEY and SVGAGI. CDR3 bases: TGTGCCAGCAAACCGAGGACAGAGCCTAATGAAAAACTGTTTTTT. Its protein product is CASKPRTEPNEKLFF.

The chain combines TRBV4-2 with TRBJ1-1, with TRBD1 identical over 9 bases. The CDR3 is 14 amino acids. V shed 4 bases and J 5 bases; nucleotides not matched to a gene: 5. Germline CDR1 and CDR2: LGHNA and YNFKEQ. CDR3 sequence (DNA): TGTGCCAGCAGCCTGGGACAGGGCTGGACTGAAGCTTTCTTT. Amino acids: CASSLGQGWTEAFF.

This rearrangement joins TRBV19 to TRBJ2-3; TRBD2 matches 8 bases. Germline CDR1 is LNHDA and CDR2 is SQIVND (reference sequence). The CDR3 extends over 18 amino acids. J lost 3 bases, V lost 0 bases, and 11 bases had no gene match. CDR3 sequence (DNA): TGTGCCAGTAGTATAGATGGATTCGCGGGAGGAGGAACAGATACGCAGTATTTT. This translates into CASSIDGFAGGGTDTQYF.

The chain employs TRBV11-2 and TRBJ2-3; D perhaps matches TRBD1 (6 bases). V dropped 3 bases and J dropped 1 base, with 17 bases sitting between them. Per germline, CDR1 SGHAT and CDR2 FQNNGV. This CDR3 contains 17 residues. The CDR3 bases are TGTGCCAGCAGCTTTAGGTGGGCAGGGGATGGCACAGATACGCAGTATTTT. Amino acid sequence: CASSFRWAGDGTDTQYF. Full variable domain (missing parts from reference TRBV11-2 and TRBJ2-3): EAGVAQSPRYKIIEKRQSVAFWCNPISGHATLYWYQQILGQGPKLLIQFQNNGVVDDSQLPKDRFSAERLKGVDSTLKIQPAKLEDSAVYLCASSFRWAGDGTDTQYFGPGTRLTVL.

The V call is TRBV18, the J call TRBJ1-5, with a weak D call TRBD1 (5 bases). V was clipped by 5 bases and J by 6 bases, with 11 bases between them. Germline V gene data show CDR1 as KGHSH and CDR2 as LQKENI. CDR3 size: 13 residues. The CDR3 region is CASSSGTGQPQHF. Written as DNA, the CDR3 is TGTGCCAGCTCATCAGGGACGGGTCAGCCCCAGCATTTT.

V gene TRBV10-3 combines with J gene TRBJ2-5; the D call may be TRBD1 or TRBD2 (5 bases each). CDR3 length: 15 amino acids. Germline loops: CDR1 ENHRY, CDR2 SYGVKD. Trimming pared 4 bases from V and 5 bases from J, leaving 17 bases between. The CDR3 DNA is TGTGCCATCAGTGGTGGGACCTCCTCGAGGGAGACCCAGTACTTC. Its protein is CAISGGTSSRETQYF.